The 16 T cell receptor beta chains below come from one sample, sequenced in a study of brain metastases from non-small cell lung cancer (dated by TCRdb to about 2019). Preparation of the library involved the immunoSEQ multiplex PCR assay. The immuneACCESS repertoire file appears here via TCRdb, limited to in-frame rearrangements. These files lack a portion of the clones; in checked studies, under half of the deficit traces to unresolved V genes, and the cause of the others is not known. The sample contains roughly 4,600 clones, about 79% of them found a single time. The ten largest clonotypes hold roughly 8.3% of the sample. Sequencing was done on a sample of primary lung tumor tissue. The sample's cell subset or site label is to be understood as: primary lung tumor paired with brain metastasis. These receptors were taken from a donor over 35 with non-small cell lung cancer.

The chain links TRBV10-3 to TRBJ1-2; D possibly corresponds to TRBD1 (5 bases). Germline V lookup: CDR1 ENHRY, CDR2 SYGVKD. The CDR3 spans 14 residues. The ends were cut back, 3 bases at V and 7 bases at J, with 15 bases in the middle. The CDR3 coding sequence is TGTGCCATCAGTGATATCCTGGGGGAGTTTGGCTACACCTTC. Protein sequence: CAISDILGEFGYTF.

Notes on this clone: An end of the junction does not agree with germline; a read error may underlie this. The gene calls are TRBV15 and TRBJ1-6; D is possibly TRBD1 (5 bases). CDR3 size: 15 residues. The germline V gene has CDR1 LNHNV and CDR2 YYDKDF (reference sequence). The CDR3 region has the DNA TGTGCCACCACCAGACAGCTCCAATATAATTCACCCCTCCACTTT. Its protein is CATTRQLQYNSPLHF.

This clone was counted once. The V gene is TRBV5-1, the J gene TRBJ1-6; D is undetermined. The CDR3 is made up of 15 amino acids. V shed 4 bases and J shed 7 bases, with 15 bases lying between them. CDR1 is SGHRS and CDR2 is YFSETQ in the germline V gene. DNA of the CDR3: TGCGCCAGCAGCCCCCTTGAGGCGGGGAATTCACCCCTCCACTTT. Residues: CASSPLEAGNSPLHF.

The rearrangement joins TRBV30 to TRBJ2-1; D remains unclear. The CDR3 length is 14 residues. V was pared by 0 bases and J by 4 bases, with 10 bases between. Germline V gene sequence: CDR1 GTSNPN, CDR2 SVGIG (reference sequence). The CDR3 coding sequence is TGTGCCTGGAGTGTACTAAACAGTTACAATGAGCAGTTCTTC. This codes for CAWSVLNSYNEQFF.

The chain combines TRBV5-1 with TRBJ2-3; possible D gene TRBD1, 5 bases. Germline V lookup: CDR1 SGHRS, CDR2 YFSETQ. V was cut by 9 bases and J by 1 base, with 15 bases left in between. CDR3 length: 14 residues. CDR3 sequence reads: CATKSFRGTDTQYF. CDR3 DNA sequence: TGCGCCACCAAGAGTTTCAGGGGCACAGATACGCAGTATTTT.

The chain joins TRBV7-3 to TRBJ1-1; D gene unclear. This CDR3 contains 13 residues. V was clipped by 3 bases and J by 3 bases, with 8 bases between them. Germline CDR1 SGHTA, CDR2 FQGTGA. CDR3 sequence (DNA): TGTGCCAGCAGCTTGGGGTTGGACACTGAAGCTTTCTTT. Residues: CASSLGLDTEAFF.

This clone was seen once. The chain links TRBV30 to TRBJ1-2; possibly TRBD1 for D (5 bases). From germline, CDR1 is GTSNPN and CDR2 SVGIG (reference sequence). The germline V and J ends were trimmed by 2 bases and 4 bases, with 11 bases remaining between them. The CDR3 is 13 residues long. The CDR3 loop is CAWSFPGTYGYTF. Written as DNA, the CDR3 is TGTGCCTGGAGTTTCCCAGGGACCTATGGCTACACCTTC.

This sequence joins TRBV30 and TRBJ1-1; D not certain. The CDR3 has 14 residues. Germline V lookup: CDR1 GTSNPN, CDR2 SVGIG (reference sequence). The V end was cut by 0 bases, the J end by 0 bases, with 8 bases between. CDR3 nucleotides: TGTGCCTGGAGTGTAAGGGCCCTGAACACTGAAGCTTTCTTT. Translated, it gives CAWSVRALNTEAFF.

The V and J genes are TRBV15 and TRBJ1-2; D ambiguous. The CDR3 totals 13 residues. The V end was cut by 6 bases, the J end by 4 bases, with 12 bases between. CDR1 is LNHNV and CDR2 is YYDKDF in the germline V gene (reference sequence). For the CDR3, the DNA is TGTGCCACCAGTCCTCTCTGGGGCTATGGCTACACCTTC. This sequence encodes CATSPLWGYGYTF.

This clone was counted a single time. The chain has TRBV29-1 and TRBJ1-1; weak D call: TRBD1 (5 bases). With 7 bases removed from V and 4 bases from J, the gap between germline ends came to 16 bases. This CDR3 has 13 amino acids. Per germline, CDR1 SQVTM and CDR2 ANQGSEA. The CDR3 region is CSGTRDVGTEAFF. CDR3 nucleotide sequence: TGCAGCGGGACCAGGGATGTGGGCACTGAAGCTTTCTTT. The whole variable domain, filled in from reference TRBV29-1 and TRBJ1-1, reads SAVISQKPSRDICQRGTSLTIQCQVDSQVTMMFWYRQQPGQSLTLIATANQGSEATYESGFVIDKFPISRPNLTFSTLTVSNMSPEDSSIYLCSGTRDVGTEAFFGQGTRLTVV.

For the CDR3, the DNA is TGTGCCACCAGCGCCCAGGGTTCTAATGAAAAACTGTTTTTT. Translated: CATSAQGSNEKLFF. This chain connects TRBV15 to TRBJ1-4; TRBD1 might be the D (5 bases). The ends were cut back, 5 bases at V and 3 bases at J, with 10 bases in the middle. The length of the CDR3 is 14 residues. Germline assignment: CDR1 LNHNV and CDR2 YYDKDF (reference sequence).

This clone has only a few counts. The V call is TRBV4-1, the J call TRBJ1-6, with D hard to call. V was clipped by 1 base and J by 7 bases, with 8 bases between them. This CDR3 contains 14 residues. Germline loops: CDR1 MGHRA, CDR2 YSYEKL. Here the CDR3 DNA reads TGCGCCAGCAGCCAAGTTCAAGGGAATTCACCCCTCCACTTT. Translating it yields CASSQVQGNSPLHF.

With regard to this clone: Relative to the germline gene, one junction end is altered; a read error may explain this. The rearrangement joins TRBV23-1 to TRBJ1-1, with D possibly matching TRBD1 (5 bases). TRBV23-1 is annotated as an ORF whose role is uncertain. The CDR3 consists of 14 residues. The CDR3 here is CDSSQLQGNTEAFF. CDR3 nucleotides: TGCGACAGCAGTCAGCTCCAGGGGAACACTGAAGCTTTCTTT.

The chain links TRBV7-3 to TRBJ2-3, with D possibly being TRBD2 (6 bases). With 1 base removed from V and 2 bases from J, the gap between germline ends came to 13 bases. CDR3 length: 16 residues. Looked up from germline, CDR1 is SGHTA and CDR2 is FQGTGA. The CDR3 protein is CASSLMARGTTDTQYF. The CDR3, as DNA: TGTGCCAGCAGCTTAATGGCGCGGGGAACCACAGATACGCAGTATTTT.

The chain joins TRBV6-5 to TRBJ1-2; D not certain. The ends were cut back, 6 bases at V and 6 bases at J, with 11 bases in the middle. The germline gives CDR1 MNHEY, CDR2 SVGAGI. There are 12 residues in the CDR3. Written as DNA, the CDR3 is TGTGCCAGCAGGAACGAAGGGAATGGCTACACCTTC. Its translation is CASRNEGNGYTF.

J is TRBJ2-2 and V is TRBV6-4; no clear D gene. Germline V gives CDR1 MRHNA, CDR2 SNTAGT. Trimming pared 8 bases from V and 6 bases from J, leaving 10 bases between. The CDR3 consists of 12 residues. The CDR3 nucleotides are TGTGCCAGCCGTCTAGGCCCCGGGGAGCTGTTTTTT. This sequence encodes CASRLGPGELFF.